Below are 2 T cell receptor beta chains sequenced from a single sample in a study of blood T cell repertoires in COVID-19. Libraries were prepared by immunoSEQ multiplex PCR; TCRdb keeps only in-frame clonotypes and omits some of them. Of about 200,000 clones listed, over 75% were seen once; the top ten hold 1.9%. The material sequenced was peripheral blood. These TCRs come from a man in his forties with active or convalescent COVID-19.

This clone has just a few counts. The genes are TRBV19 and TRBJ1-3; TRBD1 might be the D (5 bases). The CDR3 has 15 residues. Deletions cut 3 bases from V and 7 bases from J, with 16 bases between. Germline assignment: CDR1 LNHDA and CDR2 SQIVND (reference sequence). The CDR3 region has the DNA TGTGCCAGTAGTATGGGACTCCTTGGAGGGAACACCATATATTTT. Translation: CASSMGLLGGNTIYF.

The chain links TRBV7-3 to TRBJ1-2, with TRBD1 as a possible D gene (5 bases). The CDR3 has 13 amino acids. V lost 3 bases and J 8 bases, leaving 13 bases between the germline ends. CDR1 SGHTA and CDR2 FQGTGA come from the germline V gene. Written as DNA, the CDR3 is TGTGCCAGCAGCTTCGACAGCCTAGGGGGCTACACCTTC. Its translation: CASSFDSLGGYTF. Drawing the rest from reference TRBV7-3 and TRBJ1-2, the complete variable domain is GAGVSQTPSNKVTEKGKYVELRCDPISGHTALYWYRQSLGQGPEFLIYFQGTGAADDSGLPNDRFFAVRPEGSVSTLKIQRTERGDSAVYLCASSFDSLGGYTFGSGTRLTVV.